This TCR beta chain was sequenced during a study of cytomegalovirus exposure and HLA in healthy donors (dated by TCRdb to the late 2010s). Some background on the complete study: According to an earlier analysis of a few hundred of the donors, roughly 180 million T cells yielded roughly 100 million unique TCR beta sequences and 250 to 350 Gb of sequence data. A later analysis re-analyzed previously published TCR beta repertoires from several hundred donors and added high-resolution HLA genotyping to study TCR occurrence patterns. Among the approximately 430 genotyped donors, roughly 80% belonged to the genetic ancestry cluster associated with self-reported Caucasian donors. An early release covering approximately 600 HLA-typed donors comprised about 300 gigabases of sequencing data and about 90 million unique TCR sequences. An earlier analysis of 500 to 750 of the donors applied high-throughput TCR beta sequencing to assess whether each TCR beta V gene segment acted as functional or pseudogenic. To predict cytomegalovirus infection status, the study combined high-throughput TCR immunosequencing, statistical association of individual TCRs with disease status, and machine learning. The T cell repertoires of around 730 subjects were profiled by immunosequencing and related to cytomegalovirus serostatus. Both class I and class II loci were covered by HLA typing, at four-digit resolution. The number of typed donors differed by locus: roughly 629-640 for A, B, C, DRB1 and DQB1; 522 for DQA1; 606 for DPA1; and approximately 450 for DPB1. Genome-wide SNP genotypes for about 55% of the 666 donors were used in a later genetic analysis, which treated that subset as a discovery cohort. Donor age, sex, ethnicity and CMV serostatus were compiled together with the repertoire data. Along with the approximately 650-subject first cohort, a separate validation cohort of over 90 different subjects was used. A handful of DR-DQ haplotypes were handled as single units for association and clustering because linkage in the cohort was strong. Every discovery cohort repertoire had been produced on one sequencing platform. The study aimed to test whether signatures of past pathogen exposure could be identified by cataloging public T cell receptors. The later analysis used no new phenotypic data to find candidate immune exposures, relying instead on TCR beta sequences and their occurrence across donors. Among a few hundred genotyped donors of the cohort, an average of 235,054 unique TCR beta nucleotide sequences were sequenced per donor, roughly 20% of them non-productive. Summary of the overall study and its limitations: In vitro tests confirmed that a few of the cytomegalovirus-associated TCR beta chains recognize cytomegalovirus antigens. A total of 164 TCR beta chains were listed by the study as associated with cytomegalovirus. It was suggested by the authors that the approach could potentially be generalized to other disease states and immunological phenotypes. The only immune exposure information available for the cohort was CMV serostatus. In both the original and validation cohorts, the classifier was reported to diagnose cytomegalovirus status with high specificity and sensitivity. In this cohort, only TCR beta chains were sequenced, and detectable features were limited by the absence of alpha or paired-chain data. Some IMGT-functional V segments, including TRBV6-2 and TRBV6-3, could not be distinguished by the 87-base-pair reads and were therefore excluded. Seventeen rarely observed V segments, including chromosome 9 orphons, were excluded from the earlier analysis of a few hundred of the donors because counts were too low. Several of the top co-occurrence clusters appeared to be linked to parvovirus B19, influenza, CMV and Epstein-Barr virus, according to a later analysis. In a later analysis, TCR association rates were found to vary across HLA loci, with the most associated TCRs seen for DRB1 alleles and the fewest for HLA-C alleles. Broadly in line with IMGT annotations, most TCR beta V segments showed up in productive rearrangements about 90% or about 30% of the time in an earlier analysis of a few hundred of the donors. A later genetic analysis associated a missense DCLRE1C variant with V-gene and J-gene trimming of TCR beta chains, and an independent cohort replicated the association. A further reported finding was that TCR beta sequences accurately predicted the HLA-A and HLA-B alleles for most subjects in the first cohort. Sequencing depth was assumed to be roughly uniform across donors in the presence/absence analyses, though that assumption may not hold. The sequencing pipeline was judged likely to have produced a cluster of highly shared sequence variants as a technical artifact. According to a later genetic analysis, donors in an Asian-associated ancestry cluster had fewer N-insertions in productive TCRs than the approximately 690-donor mean. Most CMV-associated TCR beta chains appeared to be HLA-restricted in a later analysis, and the HLA associations seemed to be driven largely by CMV exposure. Most TCR sequences were seen in very few donors, while some public TCRs were found in many individuals. Strong co-occurrence of HLA alleles, especially DR and DQ, made assigning TCR associations to individual alleles difficult. In a later analysis, over 15,000 TCR beta sequences were associated with specific HLA alleles at a false discovery rate of 0.05. Correlated functional status among segregating V segments might reflect linkage disequilibrium, but an unknown experimental factor could not be ruled out. Because some donors lacked HLA typing at each locus, the association tests relied only on the typed subset. A later analysis found that HLA-associated TCR beta chains were more clonally expanded and had lower generation probabilities than equally common non-associated chains.

Taken from the germline V gene (reference sequence), the CDR1 and CDR2 loops are SEHNR and FQNEAQ. The CDR3 runs 13 amino acids, cysteine and phenylalanine included. Of all the DNA, just the CDR3 is kept, 39 bases in frame from base 1. The V and J ends are trimmed by 2 bases and 8 bases, leaving 12 bases between them. On this clone itself: It lacks a known antigen. Base qualities are missing; no much larger clone stands one base away.

Preparation of the library involved the immunoSEQ multiplex PCR assay. The multiplex PCR relied on a mix of 60 forward primers for TCR Vbeta segments and 13 reverse primers for TCR Jbeta segments. Amplification of the CDR3 region of rearranged TCR beta genes was performed with a multiplex PCR assay on genomic DNA. The Illumina HiSeq System was used to sequence the amplified TCR beta libraries as 87-base-pair reads. Per the original workflow: A later analysis tallied around 82 million unique TCR beta chains across the roughly 610 repertoires, and around 10 million of those chains were shared by two or more donors. To remove PCR and sequencing errors, raw reads were error-corrected and collapsed into unique sequences using a nearest-neighbor algorithm that merged closely related sequences. CDR3 sequences were aligned to IMGT reference sequences to assign V, D and J gene segments. Each retained sequence needed at least a six-nucleotide match to both a V gene segment and a J gene segment. A rearrangement counted as productive if the CDR3 had no stop codons and remained in frame with V and J, and every other rearrangement counted as non-productive. CDR3 was defined according to IMGT convention as the region running from the second conserved V-encoded cysteine to the conserved J-encoded phenylalanine. The earlier analysis of about 590 of the donors excluded sequences that lacked an unambiguous match to a single V gene segment. In an earlier analysis of approximately 590 of the donors, a V segment was called functional when productive rearrangements were above 56.7%, and segregating when the standard deviation between donors exceeded 5%. To diagnose cytomegalovirus status from the catalog of TCR beta chain sequences, a statistical classification framework was built. V and J gene assignment, in a later analysis, came from comparing TCR nucleotide sequences with IMGT/GENE-DB human TR gene sequences. In a later analysis, CDR3 sequences and most-parsimonious VDJ recombination scenarios were assigned using the TCRdist pipeline. In a later analysis, each TCR beta chain was defined by its CDR3 amino acid sequence together with its V-gene family, and reads lacking a unique V-gene family were excluded. As a way to deal with suspected cross-contamination and a sequencing artifact, a later analysis dropped under 600 nucleotide sequences that were highly shared and had low generation probability. In a later analysis, a clonal expansion index for each public chain was calculated from normalized within-repertoire ranks of inferred template counts. In a later analysis, generation probabilities were computed using a VDJ recombination model fitted to out-of-frame rearrangements, and the results were checked against IGoR. In a later analysis, hypergeometric tests were used to score TCR-TCR, TCR-HLA and TCR-CMV co-occurrence, with a repertoire-size bias correction applied to TCR pairs. In a later analysis, false discovery rates were estimated by permuting HLA or CMV assignments 20 times. In a later analysis, co-occurring TCRs were grouped using DBSCAN, and TCRdist sequence similarity was added for clustering within HLA-allele-positive subsets. Repertoires with fewer than 30,000 or more than 120,000 public chains, plus five repertoires with anomalous nucleotide sharing, were excluded from co-occurrence clustering. The clones in this table, taken by TCRdb from immuneACCESS, are in-frame only. Not every clone is retained; where verified, under half of the shortfall comes from an unresolved V gene, and the cause of the rest is unknown. V and J calls plus clone size are reproduced from that table; the DNA served to infer D and trimming. This sample comprises 200,000 or so clones, about 83% of them detected only once. Clones ranked in the top ten supply 4.5% to 7.5% of the sample.

The cohort comprised under 700 healthy bone marrow donors. Cohort members were all nominally healthy when sampled, although unrecorded immune exposures were likely present. The donor tested CMV seropositive, placing the donor among the approximately 310 seropositive members of the cohort. Each donor provided a peripheral blood sample, and peripheral blood mononuclear cells were used for TCR beta sequencing. The Qiagen DNeasy Blood Extraction Kit was used to extract genomic DNA from the blood cell samples. Sequenced input: PBMCs. The chain joins TRBV7-9 to TRBJ1-1, and TRBD1 may be the D gene, going by 5 matching bases. The clonotype originates from a woman aged 25-40 years in good health and CMV-seropositive. The CDR3 corresponds to CASSLRRDSEAFF. At the DNA level, the sequence is TGTGCCAGCAGCTTAAGACGTGACAGCGAAGCTTTCTTT.